These 27 T cell receptor beta chains share one sample of origin, sequenced in a study of blood T cell repertoires in COVID-19 (dated by TCRdb to 2019 to 2021). The library was prepared using the immunoSEQ multiplex PCR assay. As stored in TCRdb, this immuneACCESS dataset retains in-frame rearrangements with V and J assigned. A fraction of the clones does not appear; measured against another copy, unresolved V genes explain less than half of the discrepancy, and the remainder lacks a known reason. The sample records 200,000 to 250,000 clones, 83% of which are singletons. Around 7.2% of the sample is in the top ten clones. The material sequenced was peripheral blood. Receptors were obtained from a woman in her 50s with acute or convalescent COVID-19.

The chain joins TRBV5-1 to TRBJ1-1, with D possibly matching TRBD1 (6 bases). Trimming pared 2 bases from V and 4 bases from J, leaving 15 bases between. CDR3 size: 15 residues. Looked up from germline, CDR1 is SGHRS and CDR2 is YFSETQ. Written as DNA, the CDR3 is TGCGCCAGCAGCTTCGGGCCCCAACAGGGCACTGAAGCTTTCTTT. Its translation: CASSFGPQQGTEAFF.

The rearrangement joins TRBV6-1 to TRBJ1-5, with 7 positions matching TRBD1. This CDR3 has 16 amino acids. Germline values: CDR1 MNHNS, CDR2 SASEGT. Trimming at V came to 2 bases and at J to 1 base, leaving 5 bases not matched to a gene. The CDR3 DNA sequence: TGTGCCAGCAGTGAAAAGGGGGCCGGGAGCAATCAGCCCCAGCATTTT. The encoded protein is CASSEKGAGSNQPQHF.

This chain joins TRBV2 and TRBJ1-1; 8 bases fit TRBD1. V shed 9 bases, J shed 4 bases, and the junction held 7 bases outside the gene matches. Germline values: CDR1 SNHLY, CDR2 FYNNEI. The CDR3 runs 13 residues. CDR3 nucleotides: TGTGCCAGGATAAGGACAGGGCGCACTGAAGCTTTCTTT. This translates into CARIRTGRTEAFF.

This chain links TRBV6-5 with TRBJ2-7; possible D gene TRBD2, 5 bases. The V end was cut by 7 bases, the J end by 6 bases, with 19 bases between. Germline V gene lookup returns CDR1 MNHEY and CDR2 SVGAGI. The CDR3 is 14 amino acids. In DNA, the CDR3 is TGTGCCAGCACCTCAAGCGGCCAGAGCGGCGAGCAGTACTTC. It translates to CASTSSGQSGEQYF.

The V and J genes are TRBV5-1 and TRBJ2-7; a weak D match, TRBD1 (5 bases). Germline values: CDR1 SGHRS, CDR2 YFSETQ. The CDR3 length is 16 residues. Trimming stripped 0 bases from V and 1 base from J, with 14 bases between. The CDR3 DNA reads TGCGCCAGCAGCTTGGCCACAGACAGTCTATCCTACGAGCAGTACTTC. Its protein is CASSLATDSLSYEQYF.

The chain has TRBV6-5 and TRBJ2-7; 9 nucleotides line up with TRBD2. Germline CDR1 MNHEY, CDR2 SVGAGI. The J segment lost 4 bases and the V segment lost 6 bases, leaving 10 bases of the junction unmatched. There are 15 residues in the CDR3. The CDR3 region has the DNA TGTGCCAGCAGACTGCCGGGTAGCGGGAGTTACGAGCAGTACTTC. Encoded protein: CASRLPGSGSYEQYF.

The V call is TRBV3-1 (or the pseudogene TRBV3-2), the J call TRBJ1-1, with no clear D. This CDR3 is 14 amino acids long. Germline CDR1 LGHDT, CDR2 YNNKEL (reference sequence). Trimming removed 5 bases from V and 1 base from J, with 11 bases in between. CDR3 region: CASSEHGENTEAFF. In DNA, the CDR3 is TGTGCCAGCAGCGAACACGGGGAGAACACTGAAGCTTTCTTT.

The genes are TRBV4-1 and TRBJ2-1; a weak D match, TRBD2 (6 bases). This CDR3 has 17 residues. Per germline, CDR1 MGHRA and CDR2 YSYEKL. With 0 bases removed from V and 3 bases from J, the gap between germline ends came to 15 bases. The CDR3 DNA sequence: TGCGCCAGCAGCCAAGAATATAGGGACTTCCTCTACAATGAGCAGTTCTTC. It yields the protein CASSQEYRDFLYNEQFF.

The chain carries TRBV9 and TRBJ1-2; 7 bases line up with TRBD1. The CDR3 has 13 residues. With 3 bases clipped from V and 8 bases from J, the junction kept 7 bases outside the gene matches. Germline CDR1 and CDR2: SGDLS and YYNGEE. In nucleotides, the CDR3 is TGTGCCAGCAGCGGCATGGCAGGGGGAGGCTACACCTTC. Translation gives CASSGMAGGGYTF.

The CDR3 coding sequence is TGTGCCAGCAGCGACTTGTTTCCACCCTCCTACAATGAGCAGTTCTTC. It yields the protein CASSDLFPPSYNEQFF. V is TRBV12-1 and J is TRBJ2-1; TRBD2, as called in the table, went unchecked against the DNA. TRBV12-1 represents a pseudogene. This CDR3 has 16 amino acids.

Written as DNA, the CDR3 is TGTGCCTCGAGGTGGGGGCAGGAGGAGGCCACTGAAGCTTTCTTT. This sequence encodes CASRWGQEEATEAFF. J is TRBJ1-1 and V is TRBV10-3; D is possibly TRBD1 (6 bases). This CDR3 comprises 15 residues. V was pared by 11 bases and J by 4 bases, with 23 bases between. Germline V gene data show CDR1 as ENHRY and CDR2 as SYGVKD.

The chain uses TRBV12-3 or TRBV12-4 and TRBJ2-1; D ambiguous. Trimming stripped 2 bases from V and 8 bases from J, with 7 bases between. The CDR3 runs 12 residues. This CDR3 reads CASSLLGDEQFF. Written as DNA, the CDR3 is TGTGCCAGCAGTTTATTGGGCGATGAGCAGTTCTTC.

The J gene is TRBJ2-7, the V gene TRBV28; no clear D gene. The CDR3 length is 12 residues. V gave up 7 bases and J gave up 0 bases, with 7 bases separating them. Germline V gene data show CDR1 as MDHEN and CDR2 as SYDVKM. The CDR3 nucleotides read TGTGCCAGCAAACAGAACTCCTACGAGCAGTACTTC. It codes for CASKQNSYEQYF.

V and J are TRBV19 and TRBJ1-3; no clear D. Per the germline V gene, CDR1 is LNHDA and CDR2 is SQIVND (reference sequence). This CDR3 is 13 amino acids long. The CDR3 DNA reads TGTGCTACTCTGGGCTTGCGCGGAAACACCATATATTTT. Translated: CATLGLRGNTIYF.

The chain has TRBV2 and TRBJ2-7; 11 nucleotides agree with TRBD2. The CDR3 length is 14 residues. CDR1 is SNHLY, CDR2 FYNNEI, per germline. After removal of 3 bases from V and 4 bases from J, the junction contained 2 bases not matched to a gene. The CDR3 region has the DNA TGTGCCAGCAGTGACACTAGCGGGGGTTACGAGCAGTACTTC. Translating it yields CASSDTSGGYEQYF.

The chain recombines TRBV25-1 with TRBJ2-5; TRBD2 matches 9 bases. This CDR3 has 15 amino acids. J lost 5 bases, V lost 7 bases, and 11 bases had no gene match. Germline CDR1 is MGHDK and CDR2 is SYGVNS. The CDR3 loop is CASTSSGDMLETQYF. The CDR3 nucleotides are TGTGCCAGCACGTCTAGCGGGGACATGCTCGAGACCCAGTACTTC.

The rearrangement links TRBV5-6 to TRBJ2-7; D is perhaps TRBD2 (5 bases). Per germline, CDR1 SGHDT and CDR2 YYEEEE. CDR3 length: 14 amino acids. With 1 base removed from V and 0 bases from J, the gap between germline ends came to 8 bases. The DNA of the CDR3 is TGTGCCAGCAGCTTGCGCGGGCTCTCCTACGAGCAGTACTTC. Its protein product is CASSLRGLSYEQYF.

The CDR3 DNA is TGCGCCAGCAGCCAAATGACTAATCCGAGCTACAATGAGCAGTTCTTC. It is translated as CASSQMTNPSYNEQFF. The chain combines TRBV5-1 with TRBJ2-1; a possible D gene is TRBD2 (5 bases). There are 16 residues in the CDR3. Germline V CDR1 and CDR2: SGHRS, YFSETQ. Trimming cost V 4 bases and J 3 bases, with 17 bases left between them. Based on the CDR3 plus reference TRBV5-1 and TRBJ2-1, the full variable domain is KAGVTQTPRYLIKTRGQQVTLSCSPISGHRSVSWYQQTPGQGLQFLFEYFSETQRNKGNFPGRFSGRQFSNSRSEMNVSTLELGDSALYLCASSQMTNPSYNEQFFGPGTRLTVL.

The chain is built from TRBV7-9 and TRBJ2-7; D gene unclear. The CDR3 is 12 residues long. The V gene lost 3 bases and the J gene lost 2 bases, with 5 bases spanning the gap. Germline lookup yields CDR1 SEHNR and CDR2 FQNEAQ (reference sequence). The CDR3 region is CASSFSAYEQYF. DNA of the CDR3: TGTGCCAGCAGCTTCTCTGCCTACGAGCAGTACTTC.

This chain uses TRBV19 with TRBJ2-4; 10 nucleotides line up with TRBD1. CDR1 LNHDA and CDR2 SQIVND come from the germline V gene (reference sequence). CDR3 length equals 14 residues. V dropped 6 bases and J dropped 6; count of bases not matched to a gene: 5. The CDR3 loop is CASRLTGGANIQYF. In DNA form, the CDR3 reads TGTGCCAGTAGACTGACAGGGGGCGCAAACATTCAGTACTTC.

The gene calls are TRBV4-1 and TRBJ2-2; 8 bases are a match to TRBD1. Germline V lookup: CDR1 MGHRA, CDR2 YSYEKL. Trimming removed 4 bases from V and 6 bases from J; junction bases left unmatched: 7. The CDR3 has 15 residues. CDR3 residues: CASSLRTGIAGELFF. The CDR3 bases are TGCGCCAGCAGCCTCAGGACAGGGATCGCCGGGGAGCTGTTTTTT.

The chain links TRBV4-3 to TRBJ1-4; 7 positions agree with TRBD1. This CDR3 spans 15 amino acids. Germline values: CDR1 LGHNA, CDR2 YSLEER. V trimming: 4 bases; J trimming: 0 bases; junction bases outside the gene matches: 2. CDR3 residues: CASSPRGATNEKLFF. The CDR3 region has the DNA TGCGCCAGCAGCCCCAGGGGGGCAACTAATGAAAAACTGTTTTTT.

The chain carries TRBV19 and TRBJ1-3; the match to TRBD1 covers 9 bases. V was clipped by 7 bases and J by 0 bases; unmatched bases: 7. The CDR3 is 16 amino acids. Looked up from germline, CDR1 is LNHDA and CDR2 is SQIVND (reference sequence). CDR3 protein: CASTLGTGSSGNTIYF. The CDR3 nucleotides are TGTGCCAGTACCCTTGGGACAGGGAGCTCTGGAAACACCATATATTTT.

The V gene is TRBV3-1 (or the pseudogene TRBV3-2), the J gene TRBJ2-2, with a weak D call TRBD2 (6 bases). Trimming took off 4 bases at V and 12 bases at J, with 18 bases between the two ends. CDR3 length: 14 amino acids. The V gene's germline CDR1 is LGHDT and CDR2 YNNKEL (reference sequence). This chain's CDR3 is CASSLSEGPRKLFF. The CDR3 nucleotides are TGTGCCAGCAGCCTTTCGGAGGGCCCCCGTAAGCTGTTTTTT.

This sequence joins TRBV5-1 and TRBJ2-2; 8 bases match TRBD2. The CDR3 consists of 18 residues. Germline V CDR1 and CDR2: SGHRS, YFSETQ. The ends lost 0 bases at V and 1 base at J; junction bases unmatched: 8. Here the CDR3 DNA reads TGCGCCAGCAGCTTGGCCCCCGGCCTAGCGGGGAACACCGGGGAGCTGTTTTTT. Translation: CASSLAPGLAGNTGELFF. The variable domain in full, with the rest retrieved from reference TRBV5-1 and TRBJ2-2, is KAGVTQTPRYLIKTRGQQVTLSCSPISGHRSVSWYQQTPGQGLQFLFEYFSETQRNKGNFPGRFSGRQFSNSRSEMNVSTLELGDSALYLCASSLAPGLAGNTGELFFGEGSRLTVL.

The chain carries TRBV6-5 and TRBJ2-7; possibly TRBD2 for D (6 bases). Per germline, CDR1 MNHEY and CDR2 SVGAGI. Trimming removed 8 bases at V and 2 bases at J, with 19 bases between. CDR3 length equals 15 residues. CDR3 loop: CASRGLGAPTYEQYF. DNA of the CDR3: TGTGCCAGCCGGGGACTCGGGGCTCCTACCTACGAGCAGTACTTC.

The rearrangement links TRBV3-1 (or the pseudogene TRBV3-2) to TRBJ2-2; D uncertain. Germline CDR1 and CDR2: LGHDT and YNNKEL (reference sequence). The CDR3 sequence is 15 residues long. Deletions cut 3 bases from V and 2 bases from J, with 10 bases between. CDR3: CASSHALPNTGELFF. Here the CDR3 DNA reads TGTGCCAGCAGCCACGCACTACCAAACACCGGGGAGCTGTTTTTT.